This TCR beta chain was observed in a study of blood T cells in healthy people across ages. Whole-study findings and limits: Older age went with lower TCR beta diversity per million T cells, in a roughly linear way. Reliance upon unsorted PBMCs precluded definitive naive versus antigen-experienced comparison.

Points on this clonotype: Its specificity is not known.

A second 7 to 11 cycle PCR used barcoded and J-beta primers. All cDNA molecules were each tagged by a template-switch adaptor with 12 random nucleotides. TCRdb reprocessed the 5' RACE reads via MiXCR and lists one record per CDR3 protein. The sample includes 1.5 million to 2 million distinct CDR3 sequences, approximately 28% of them seen just once. Germline V gene data show CDR1 as SGHRS and CDR2 as YFSETQ. The V end was cut by 1 base, the J end by 10 bases, with 18 bases between. The CDR3 is made up of 16 amino acids. The source of this sequence is a woman under 40 in good health. V and J are TRBV5-1 and TRBJ1-6; maybe TRBD1 (5 bases). The specimen sequenced was blood. CDR3 in amino acids: CASSLTTGTATSPLHF. The CDR3 region has the DNA TGCGCCAGCAGCTTGACTACCGGGACCGCCACCTCACCCCTCCACTTT.